Listed here are 6 T cell receptor beta chains from one sample, sequenced in a study of T-cell reconstitution after alpha-beta-depleted transplantation in children. Unique molecular identifiers were built into the TCRbeta library. TCRdb independently ran MiXCR on the PCR reads; one entry per CDR3 protein. Of fewer than 250,000 distinct CDR3 sequences in the sample, roughly 18% were seen once. The sample was PBMCs, mostly from graft donor cells, taken 360 days after TCRalphabeta/CD19-depleted stem cell transplant. These receptors were obtained from a male patient aged 2-15 years who had a stem cell transplant for acute lymphoblastic leukemia, so the T cells may come from the graft donor.

V and J are TRBV19 and TRBJ2-1; D is ambiguous. Germline V gene data show CDR1 as LNHDA and CDR2 as SQIVND (reference sequence). Between the trimmed V and J ends, which lost 10 bases and 4 bases, there was a span of 14 bases. The CDR3 runs 13 residues. The CDR3 bases are TGTGCCACCTCCGGGTTAGGATACAATGAGCAGTTCTTC. Its translation: CATSGLGYNEQFF.

This clonotype was counted only a few times. V and J are TRBV29-1 and TRBJ1-5; D remains ambiguous. Germline-derived CDR1 and CDR2 are SQVTM and ANQGSEA. The CDR3 totals 14 residues. V was trimmed by 5 bases and J by 1 base, leaving 12 bases between them. DNA of the CDR3: TGCAGCGTTACTCTCGGCAGGAGCAATCAGCCCCAGCATTTT. It codes for CSVTLGRSNQPQHF.

The chain is built from TRBV20-1 and TRBJ1-5, with a possible D match to TRBD1 (5 bases). The CDR3 has 13 residues. Germline loops: CDR1 DFQATT, CDR2 SNEGSKA (reference sequence). Trimming cost V 3 bases and J 3 bases, with 9 bases left between them. CDR3 coding DNA: TGCAGTGCTAGTGTGGACACCAATCAGCCCCAGCATTTT. This sequence encodes CSASVDTNQPQHF.

This clonotype was detected ten times or more. The rearrangement uses TRBV12-3 or TRBV12-4 and TRBJ1-2; D is uncertain. V lost 6 bases and J lost 0, with 8 bases in between. This CDR3 spans 13 amino acids. CDR3 nucleotides: TGTGCCAGCAGCCCCGCTTCTAACTATGGCTACACCTTC. Amino acids: CASSPASNYGYTF.

This CDR3 reads CSAFPVMGDTQYF. The CDR3 coding sequence is TGCAGTGCTTTCCCCGTCATGGGAGATACGCAGTATTTT. This chain uses TRBV20-1 with TRBJ2-3; no reliable D call. Trimming took off 5 bases at V and 5 bases at J, with 14 bases between the two ends. Looked up from germline, CDR1 is DFQATT and CDR2 is SNEGSKA (reference sequence). CDR3 length equals 13 residues.

This rearrangement joins TRBV20-1 to TRBJ2-5; D is unresolved. Per the germline V gene, CDR1 is DFQATT and CDR2 is SNEGSKA (reference sequence). The CDR3 spans 14 residues. Trimming removed 0 bases from V and 8 bases from J, with 16 bases in between. The CDR3 bases are TGCAGTGCTAGAGATCGGGTAGCCCCAGGTACCCAGTACTTC. This codes for CSARDRVAPGTQYF.